This is a list of T cell receptor beta chains from one sample in a study of OX40 agonist ivuxolimab in advanced cancers. Only in-frame clones appear in the TCRdb table, and some are missing; sequencing was by immunoSEQ multiplex PCR. Of about 70,000 clones listed, approximately 86% are singletons. Sequencing used CD4+ or CD8+ T cells sorted from blood, obtained in a trial of the OX40 agonist ivuxolimab. The source of these receptors is an adult with an advanced solid tumor such as melanoma, head and neck, liver or kidney cancer. The conserved cysteine and the conserved F or W are not part of the CDR3 here. Each record gives: D gene, V gene, J gene, CDR3 protein. D genes are given only for firm matches.

NA	TRBV7-7	TRBJ2-2	ASITRTGELF
NA	TRBV9	TRBJ1-3	ASSGRPGSGNTIY
TRBD1	TRBV27	TRBJ1-5	ASRTGGGQEPQH
NA	TRBV29-1	TRBJ1-1	SVEWGITMNTEAF
TRBD1	TRBV6-1	TRBJ2-7	ASSEGDRLYEQY
TRBD2	TRBV14	TRBJ2-1	ASSPGLLSHEQF
NA	TRBV12-5	TRBJ2-1	ASGFGYEQF
NA	TRBV28	TRBJ2-3	ASSLGSQGTDTQY
TRBD2	TRBV9	TRBJ2-5	ASSLGGLAGEQY
TRBD2	TRBV18	TRBJ2-1	ASSPESSGVF
NA	TRBV30	TRBJ1-1	AWSVISPMNTEAF
TRBD2	TRBV19	TRBJ2-7	ASSISGSYLFYEQY
TRBD1	TRBV19	TRBJ1-4	ASTDRGERLF
NA	TRBV7-6	TRBJ2-7	ASSLEGHSSYEQY
TRBD1	TRBV29-1	TRBJ2-4	SVILTGAKNIQY
TRBD1	TRBV19	TRBJ1-6	ASSGQGMSTSPLH
NA	TRBV6-5	TRBJ2-7	ASSTPGTTYEQY
TRBD1	TRBV5-1	TRBJ2-7	ASSSGQGAVDEQY
NA	TRBV19	TRBJ1-1	ASGNTEAF
TRBD2	TRBV11-3	TRBJ2-1	ASSSLAGAYNEQF
TRBD1	TRBV5-1	TRBJ2-1	ASSWDRESYNEQF
NA	TRBV30	TRBJ1-1	AWSTGSTTEAF
NA	TRBV9	TRBJ2-1	ASSVADLYNEQF
NA	TRBV10-3	TRBJ2-7	AISERSYEQY
NA	TRBV5-8	TRBJ2-7	ASSLGRSYEQY
NA	TRBV27	TRBJ1-2	ASSSTQGLGYT
TRBD1	TRBV5-1	TRBJ2-3	ASSPGTGGTDTQY
TRBD1	TRBV7-3	TRBJ1-1	ASSLKDRLAF
NA	TRBV28	TRBJ1-2	ANSPGPNYGYT
NA	TRBV28	TRBJ1-2	ASSLASLYGYT
NA	TRBV11-1	TRBJ2-3	ASSPSTRADTDTQY
TRBD2	TRBV28	TRBJ2-1	ASSPAAGRGPNEQF
NA	TRBV7-9	TRBJ1-5	ASSSDDSSLNQPQH
TRBD1	TRBV5-1	TRBJ1-1	ASTFDRGLTEAF
NA	TRBV18	TRBJ2-1	ASSPGYNEQF
NA	TRBV19	TRBJ2-3	ASSTRQASTDTQY
NA	TRBV29-1	TRBJ2-5	SVYSGTPLGETQY
TRBD1	TRBV5-4	TRBJ1-2	ASSPTGAANYGYT
NA	TRBV12-5	TRBJ2-5	ASGLGLLGLQETQY
NA	TRBV6-5	TRBJ2-7	ASSPRTPSREQY
TRBD1	TRBV28	TRBJ2-3	ASSSWGQPATDTQY
NA	TRBV18	TRBJ2-7	ASSPSVDSSYEQY
TRBD1	TRBV4-1	TRBJ2-3	ASSQDQGARGDTQY
NA	TRBV28	TRBJ2-5	ASSPRTGGVQETQY
TRBD1	TRBV19	TRBJ2-3	ASSSGQGTDTQY
NA	TRBV6-1	TRBJ1-1	ASSEAMNQVTTEAF
NA	TRBV18	TRBJ2-7	ASSRASANSYEQY
TRBD2	TRBV4-1	TRBJ2-1	ATGVREGRHEQF
NA	TRBV4-2	TRBJ1-1	ASSQERGGTEAF
NA	TRBV29-1	TRBJ2-7	SVEVPLAVASYEQY
NA	TRBV21-1	TRBJ2-3	ASTIRWSGDRRYTDTQY
NA	TRBV7-9	TRBJ2-5	ASSLIAGDETQY
NA	TRBV5-4	TRBJ2-4	ASSTKERDIQY
NA	TRBV4-1	TRBJ1-5	ASSQGPQGNSNQPQH
TRBD1	TRBV6-1	TRBJ2-1	ASRRDRPYNEQF